This paragraph reports one T cell receptor (beta chain). What it binds is not known. The V end lost 5 bases, the J end lost 3 bases, and 25 bases lay between the germline ends. This CDR3 has 19 residues. Germline values: CDR1 LNHNV, CDR2 YYDKDF (reference sequence). Measured with immunoSEQ multiplex PCR; TCRdb has only the in-frame clones, and not every one. There are around 190,000 clones in the sample; around 88% occur only once, and 11% lies in the top ten. Pooling covered second doses at about 4 or about 12 weeks. This sample stems from a study of T cell responses to AZD1222 COVID-19 vaccine. Study conclusions and caveats: It was only after the peak T cell response that any repertoires were sampled. Clonal diversity may have been underestimated, and the donors were mostly white British, with more females than males.

This specimen consisted of peripheral blood, obtained 28 days after the second AZD1222 dose. The rearrangement uses TRBV15 and TRBJ1-4; tentative D call: TRBD1 (6 bases). This TCR was recovered from an adult who received the AZD1222 COVID-19 vaccine. The CDR3 region has the DNA TGTGCCACCAGCGCCGAGTTGACGGGGGGACCAGGGGCTAATGAAAAACTGTTTTTT. Translating it yields CATSAELTGGPGANEKLFF.